The 32 T cell receptor beta chains given below trace back to one sample, sequenced in a study of blood T cell repertoires in COVID-19. Here immunoSEQ multiplex PCR was the method, and the copy in TCRdb shows in-frame clones only, minus some. The sample lists about 62,000 clones; 75% to 90% were seen once. The sequenced material came from peripheral blood. These receptors were obtained from a woman aged 60-70 years with COVID-19, enrolled during active disease.

The CDR3 DNA sequence: TGTGCCAGCAGCTTGGAGATAGCGGGGGGAAGGGAGACCCAGTACTTC. It translates to CASSLEIAGGRETQYF. The chain carries TRBV5-4 and TRBJ2-5; the match to TRBD2 covers 10 bases. CDR3 length: 16 amino acids. V shed 0 bases, J shed 5 bases, and the junction held 7 bases outside the gene matches. Germline values: CDR1 SGHNT, CDR2 YYREEE (reference sequence).

The rearrangement uses TRBV5-5 and TRBJ1-1, with D possibly being TRBD1 (6 bases). From germline, CDR1 is SGHKS and CDR2 YYEKEE (reference sequence). V gave up 4 bases and J gave up 3 bases, with 13 bases separating them. The length of the CDR3 is 14 residues. CDR3 in DNA: TGTGCCAGCAGCCCCTGGGGGCTGGACACTGAAGCTTTCTTT. Amino acids: CASSPWGLDTEAFF.

V and J are TRBV6-5 and TRBJ1-1, with D maybe TRBD1 (5 bases). Germline loops: CDR1 MNHEY, CDR2 SVGAGI. CDR3 length: 16 residues. V lost 2 bases to trimming and J lost 0 bases, with 13 bases between them. CDR3: CASSYLYRSLNTEAFF. DNA of the CDR3: TGTGCCAGCAGTTACCTTTACAGGTCTTTGAACACTGAAGCTTTCTTT.

The gene calls are TRBV7-8 and TRBJ1-2; weak D call: TRBD1 (5 bases). Trimming cost V 1 base and J 7 bases, with 13 bases left between them. This CDR3 contains 14 residues. The germline CDR1 and CDR2 sequences are SGHVS and FQNEAQ. As DNA, the CDR3 is TGTGCCAGCAGCTTAGTTCCCCGGGGGGGTGGCTACACCTTC. It specifies CASSLVPRGGGYTF.

The chain employs TRBV24-1 and TRBJ2-1; the match to TRBD2 covers 7 bases. The CDR3 is 16 residues long. Trimming removed 0 bases from V and 2 bases from J; junction bases left unmatched: 3. In germline, CDR1 is KGHDR, CDR2 SFDVKD. The CDR3 loop reads CATSDLGGGPYNEQFF. CDR3 DNA sequence: TGTGCCACCAGTGATTTGGGGGGGGGTCCCTACAATGAGCAGTTCTTC.

The chain couples TRBV29-1 to TRBJ1-1; 8 bases fit TRBD1. The CDR3 totals 15 residues. J gave up 5 bases and V 7 bases, and 15 bases lay outside the gene matches. Germline CDR1 and CDR2: SQVTM and ANQGSEA. The CDR3 DNA sequence: TGCAGCGGTACAGTTAAGAGACAGGGGTCTACTGAAGCTTTCTTT. Translation: CSGTVKRQGSTEAFF.

J is TRBJ1-5 and V is TRBV28; TRBD1 agrees at 7 bases. The V gene's germline CDR1 is MDHEN and CDR2 SYDVKM. This CDR3 comprises 15 residues. J was trimmed by 7 bases and V by 2 bases; bases with no gene match: 8. The CDR3 DNA reads TGTGCCAGCAGTTTAGGTGGAGGGGGCGGGCAGCCCCAGCATTTT. Its translation is CASSLGGGGGQPQHF.

The V call is TRBV11-2, the J call TRBJ2-3, with a possible D match to TRBD1 (6 bases). CDR1 SGHAT and CDR2 FQNNGV come from the germline V gene. The germline V and J ends were trimmed by 1 base and 4 bases, with 15 bases remaining between them. The CDR3 extends over 16 amino acids. The CDR3 protein is CASSLVGGRGADTQYF. Written as DNA, the CDR3 is TGTGCCAGCAGCTTAGTTGGAGGCAGGGGCGCAGATACGCAGTATTTT.

This clone has more than one count but fewer than ten. The CDR3 coding sequence is TGTGCCAGCAGGGGATGGGGGCGCGCCCAGCCCCAGCATTTT. Protein: CASRGWGRAQPQHF. The chain couples TRBV28 to TRBJ1-5; TRBD1 might be the D (6 bases). CDR1 is MDHEN and CDR2 is SYDVKM in the germline V gene. Trimming removed 6 bases at V and 7 bases at J, with 16 bases between. The CDR3 runs to 14 residues.

This clone came up once. V usage is TRBV7-9 and J usage is TRBJ1-4; D is uncertain. Per the germline V gene, CDR1 is SEHNR and CDR2 is FQNEAQ (reference sequence). With 2 bases removed from V and 1 base from J, the gap between germline ends came to 5 bases. The CDR3 covers 14 residues. CDR3 protein: CASSLRRTNEKLFF. Here the CDR3 DNA reads TGTGCCAGCAGCTTACGTAGAACTAATGAAAAACTGTTTTTT.

The chain's CDR3 is CASSLYPREKSYNEQFF. As DNA, the CDR3 is TGTGCCAGCAGTTTATACCCCCGGGAGAAGTCCTACAATGAGCAGTTCTTC. The chain recombines TRBV27 with TRBJ2-1; TRBD2 might be the D (6 bases). Trimming removed 1 base at V and 1 base at J, with 14 bases between. Germline V gene data show CDR1 as MNHEY and CDR2 as SMNVEV (reference sequence). The CDR3 loop spans 17 amino acids.

The rearrangement uses TRBV5-4 and TRBJ2-2; TRBD2 is a possible D gene (7 bases). Per germline, CDR1 SGHNT and CDR2 YYREEE (reference sequence). Trimming left V 4 bases short and J 2 bases short, with 12 bases between. There are 15 residues in the CDR3. The CDR3 sequence: CASSKGGGNTGELFF. The CDR3 region has the DNA TGTGCCAGCAGCAAAGGGGGGGGAAACACCGGGGAGCTGTTTTTT.

V usage is TRBV6-5 and J usage is TRBJ1-5; possibly TRBD1 for D (5 bases). Germline CDR1 reads MNHEY; CDR2 reads SVGAGI. The CDR3 is made up of 15 amino acids. Between the trimmed V and J ends, which lost 4 bases and 5 bases, there was a span of 15 bases. CDR3 sequence reads: CASSSSWGGDQPQHF. As DNA, the CDR3 is TGTGCCAGCAGTTCGAGCTGGGGCGGGGATCAGCCCCAGCATTTT.

This clone has just one count. The chain is built from TRBV24-1 and TRBJ2-1, with D uncertain. Germline V gene lookup returns CDR1 KGHDR and CDR2 SFDVKD. V was clipped by 3 bases and J by 0 bases, with 11 bases between them. CDR3 size: 16 residues. The CDR3 loop reads CATSDKQQSSYNEQFF. CDR3 DNA sequence: TGTGCCACCAGTGATAAACAGCAGAGCTCCTACAATGAGCAGTTCTTC.

The chain uses TRBV29-1 and TRBJ2-7; 9 positions match TRBD1. Trimming at V came to 3 bases and at J to 9 bases, leaving 9 bases not matched to a gene. The CDR3 has 13 amino acids. Germline V CDR1 and CDR2: SQVTM, ANQGSEA. The CDR3 DNA is TGCAGCGTTGACCCGGGACAGGGCTTCGGGCAGTACTTC. It is translated as CSVDPGQGFGQYF.

The rearrangement links TRBV5-1 to TRBJ2-3; 10 nucleotides align to TRBD2. J was trimmed by 6 bases and V by 4 bases; bases with no gene match: 14. This CDR3 has 17 residues. CDR1 and CDR2 from the germline V gene are SGHRS and YFSETQ. CDR3 in amino acids: CASSVRSGLAVGDTQYF. The CDR3 coding sequence is TGCGCCAGCAGCGTTAGATCAGGACTAGCGGTAGGGGATACGCAGTATTTT.

V gene TRBV9 combines with J gene TRBJ1-6; 10 positions match TRBD1. CDR3 size: 16 residues. J gave up 6 bases and V 2 bases, and 5 bases lay outside the gene matches. Germline V gene sequence: CDR1 SGDLS, CDR2 YYNGEE. CDR3 bases: TGTGCCAGCAGCGTTTCGGGACAGGGGTTTAATTCACCCCTCCACTTT. This codes for CASSVSGQGFNSPLHF.

The rearrangement links TRBV27 to TRBJ1-6; D may be TRBD1 (5 bases). The ends were cut back, 1 base at V and 0 bases at J, with 19 bases in the middle. Per the germline V gene, CDR1 is MNHEY and CDR2 is SMNVEV (reference sequence). CDR3 length: 20 residues. Written as DNA, the CDR3 is TGTGCCAGCAGTTTATTGGGTGCGGGCGGGGGAAACTCCTATAATTCACCCCTCCACTTT. The encoded protein is CASSLLGAGGGNSYNSPLHF.

This sequence joins TRBV29-1 and TRBJ1-1; a weak D match, TRBD1 (5 bases). CDR1 SQVTM and CDR2 ANQGSEA come from the germline V gene. The CDR3 has 13 amino acids. The ends were cut back, 6 bases at V and 0 bases at J, with 11 bases in the middle. CDR3 DNA sequence: TGCAGCGTGAGCGGGACTCTGAACACTGAAGCTTTCTTT. It encodes CSVSGTLNTEAFF.

The chain couples TRBV27 to TRBJ2-1; D ambiguous. The germline CDR1 and CDR2 sequences are MNHEY and SMNVEV (reference sequence). With 6 bases removed from V and 6 bases from J, the gap between germline ends came to 9 bases. The CDR3 contains 12 residues. The CDR3 sequence: CASSVHLNEQFF. CDR3 in DNA: TGTGCCAGCAGCGTACACCTCAATGAGCAGTTCTTC.

This chain uses TRBV7-2 with TRBJ1-6, with 10 nucleotides matching TRBD1. The CDR3 contains 17 residues. The germline CDR1 and CDR2 sequences are SGHTA and FQGNSA. V dropped 5 bases and J dropped 6; count of bases not matched to a gene: 10. This chain's CDR3 is CASSKKRQGAGNSPLHF. CDR3 coding DNA: TGTGCCAGCAGCAAGAAGCGACAGGGGGCAGGTAATTCACCCCTCCACTTT.

The chain carries TRBV2 and TRBJ1-2; 8 bases are shared with TRBD1. The junction had 8 bases not matched to a gene; V was cut back by 4 bases and J by 7 bases. Per germline, CDR1 SNHLY and CDR2 FYNNEI. The CDR3 totals 14 residues. CDR3 region: CASSALRTGTGYTF. The CDR3 DNA follows: TGTGCCAGCAGTGCCCTCCGGACAGGGACTGGCTACACCTTC.

V is TRBV6-6 and J is TRBJ1-1; D ambiguous. Germline V gene lookup returns CDR1 MNHNY and CDR2 SVGAGI (reference sequence). The CDR3 has 13 amino acids. Trimming pared 6 bases from V and 4 bases from J, leaving 12 bases between. CDR3 DNA: TGTGCCAGCAGACCAAAATCGAGCACTGAAGCTTTCTTT. As protein: CASRPKSSTEAFF.

V and J are TRBV27 and TRBJ2-7; 9 nucleotides match TRBD2. The ends lost 5 bases at V and 4 bases at J; junction bases unmatched: 6. Germline loops: CDR1 MNHEY, CDR2 SMNVEV (reference sequence). The CDR3 sequence is 14 residues long. The CDR3 DNA reads TGTGCCAGCAGTCCTAGCGGGATTTTATACGAGCAGTACTTC. Amino acids: CASSPSGILYEQYF.

The sample holds one count of this clone. This chain links TRBV6-5 with TRBJ1-1; unclear D gene. V was shortened by 10 bases and J by 2 bases, with 14 bases between the two germline ends. CDR3 length equals 13 residues. Per the germline V gene, CDR1 is MNHEY and CDR2 is SVGAGI. The CDR3 protein is CAIYSQLNTEAFF. CDR3 bases: TGTGCCATCTACAGCCAGTTAAACACTGAAGCTTTCTTT.

The genes are TRBV2 and TRBJ1-1; 7 bases match TRBD1. This CDR3 contains 14 residues. Germline trimming cut 7 bases from V and 0 bases from J; bases unmatched to any gene: 5. Germline CDR1 SNHLY, CDR2 FYNNEI. The chain's CDR3 is CASTSTGLNTEAFF. CDR3 nucleotide sequence: TGTGCCAGCACCTCGACAGGGCTGAACACTGAAGCTTTCTTT.

This clone appeared a single time. V and J are TRBV30 and TRBJ1-1; 8 positions match TRBD1. Germline V gives CDR1 GTSNPN, CDR2 SVGIG (reference sequence). The CDR3 spans 13 residues. J gave up 5 bases and V 2 bases, and 4 bases lay outside the gene matches. In DNA form, the CDR3 reads TGTGCCTGGAGTCATACAGGGGGGACTGAAGCTTTCTTT. It encodes CAWSHTGGTEAFF.

The chain links TRBV11-2 to TRBJ2-7; TRBD2 agrees at 7 bases. The CDR3 is 15 amino acids. The trim removed 0 bases at V and 3 bases at J, leaving 5 bases unmatched. Germline V CDR1 and CDR2: SGHAT, FQNNGV. Here the CDR3 DNA reads TGTGCCAGCAGCTTAGATGGCGGGAGTTACTACGAGCAGTACTTC. Its translation is CASSLDGGSYYEQYF.

The chain joins TRBV18 to TRBJ2-5; 9 nucleotides match TRBD1. Per germline, CDR1 KGHSH and CDR2 LQKENI. The CDR3 covers 16 residues. V was pared by 2 bases and J by 1 base, with 5 bases of the junction left unmatched. The chain's CDR3 is CASSPLGQGFQETQYF. The CDR3 bases are TGTGCCAGCTCACCATTGGGACAGGGCTTCCAAGAGACCCAGTACTTC.

This clone was seen only a few times. The V gene is TRBV11-3, the J gene TRBJ2-7, with 9 bases fitting TRBD2. The germline V gene encodes CDR1 SGHNT and CDR2 YENEEA. The V gene end was trimmed by 5 bases and the J gene end by 1 base; junction bases not matched to a gene: 6. The CDR3 sequence is 15 residues long. The CDR3 reads CASSVISGSSYEQYF. DNA for the CDR3: TGTGCCAGCAGCGTGATTAGCGGGAGTTCCTACGAGCAGTACTTC.

The chain joins TRBV21-1 to TRBJ2-6; the D call of TRBD2 is as the table states it, not checked on the DNA. TRBV21-1 is termed a pseudogene. The CDR3 is 13 residues long. The CDR3 reads CASSKVEGGAQAF. In DNA form, the CDR3 reads TGTGCCAGCAGCAAAGTAGAAGGGGGGGCGCAAGCTTTC.

This chain uses TRBV30 with TRBJ1-2; 9 positions match TRBD1. Germline values: CDR1 GTSNPN, CDR2 SVGIG (reference sequence). The length of the CDR3 is 13 residues. V was clipped by 2 bases and J by 5 bases; unmatched bases: 3. This CDR3 is CAWSQDRGYGYTF. The CDR3 region has the DNA TGTGCCTGGAGTCAGGACAGGGGATATGGCTACACCTTC.